The sequence of this TCR beta chain was determined in a study of T-cell reconstitution after alpha-beta-depleted transplantation in children. The study, taken as a whole, reports: T-cell numbers and diversity one year post-transplant derived largely from freshly generated T cells. Reportedly, only several hundred clones from non-depleted graft cells drove alpha-beta T-cell counts at about two months. The study traced high day-60 TCRbeta diversity in some patients to surviving recipient T cells and thymic progenitors.

Points on this clonotype: Its cognate antigen is unknown.

This CDR3 comprises 17 residues. CDR1 DFQATT and CDR2 SNEGSKA come from the germline V gene (reference sequence). The trim removed 0 bases at V and 5 bases at J, leaving 12 bases unmatched. As it was prepared, the TCRbeta library received unique molecular identifiers. MiXCR was run by TCRdb on the PCR reads, yielding one entry per CDR3 protein. There are about 980,000 distinct CDR3 sequences in the sample; roughly 31% occur only once, and about 28% lies in the top ten. The sample was PBMCs, mostly from graft donor cells, taken 360 days after TCRalphabeta/CD19-depleted stem cell transplant. The chain combines TRBV20-1 with TRBJ2-2, with 7 bases aligning to TRBD1. This TCR came from a boy under two years old who had a stem cell transplant for SCID, so the T cells may come from the graft donor. DNA of the CDR3: TGCAGTGCTAGAGATATGAGGGGGCCCTCAGGAACCGGGGAGCTGTTTTTT. This sequence encodes CSARDMRGPSGTGELFF.